This T cell receptor beta chain is from a study of vaccination and CD4 T cells after COVID-19. Study in general: Convalescent donors: six male, four female; seven Caucasian, two Asian, one multiracial, two Hispanic. Collection of post-COVID samples occurred a median about 100 days after diagnosis, spanning a range of 35 to 161.

For this clonotype: The antigen remains undetermined.

Oncomine TCR Beta short-read sequencing was applied to DNA from cultured CD4+ T cells. Investigators isolated genomic DNA from cultured CD4+ T cells. Each CDR3 protein is one row after TCRdb ran MiXCR on the PCR reads. The sample records over 15,000 distinct CDR3 sequences, about 40% being singletons. Treatment of the sample: roughly ten-day PBMC culture with coronavirus spike peptide pools or control peptides (ViraFEST assay). V shed 3 bases and J 6 bases; nucleotides not matched to a gene: 5. The CDR3 covers 14 residues. Germline CDR1 DFQATT, CDR2 SNEGSKA (reference sequence). Material: CD4+ T cells from blood, cultured in vitro. The chain joins TRBV20-1 to TRBJ2-1; TRBD1 matches at 10 bases. The TCR originated in a human donor who had recovered from COVID-19. CDR3 sequence reads: CSASGGDRGNEQFF. CDR3 DNA: TGCAGTGCTAGTGGAGGGGACAGGGGCAATGAGCAGTTCTTC.